This TCR beta chain was documented in a study of vaccination effects on CD4 cells after COVID-19. Study-wide background: With the ViraFEST assay, the study expanded antigen-specific CD4+ T cells using viral peptide pools, then sequenced them.

Method: immunoSEQ multiplex PCR; TCRdb's copy keeps in-frame clones and lacks some. The table shows over 45,000 clones, with 67% occurring only once. Whole-study findings and limits: Late in the post-vaccination period, infection-induced and vaccine-induced clones underwent marked clonal contraction.

Points on this clone: Its matching antigen is unknown.

Isolation of CD4+ T cells took place after 10 to 11 days of culture. The authors exchanged half the medium for IL-2 medium on days 3 and 7. The CDR3 runs 18 residues. V gene TRBV12-2 combines with J gene TRBJ2-2; the table gives TRBD1 as D, unverified against the DNA. TRBV12-2 constitutes a pseudogene. Sequencing was performed on CD4+ T cells from PBMCs cultured without peptide, taken before COVID-19 vaccination. The TCR originated in a human donor who received a COVID-19 vaccine. The CDR3 spells CASRLARQGGEGTGELFF. CDR3 nucleotide sequence: TGTGCAAGTCGCTTAGCGCGGCAAGGGGGTGAAGGCACCGGGGAGCTGTTTTTT.